This T cell receptor (beta chain) was captured in a study of T cell repertoires and Cas9 in healthy adults (dated by TCRdb to between 2017 and 2018). Study-level background: Multi-effector potency, cytotoxicity and lineage determination within the CD4 and CD8 compartments were characterized for SpCas9-reactive T cells. This study looked at whether people already carry T cell immunity to the Streptococcus pyogenes Cas9 nuclease (SpCas9), the enzyme used in CRISPR gene editing.

Healthy humans served as the donors. To note about this clone: The antigen it recognizes is unknown. Within one base of it there is no much larger clone, and no base qualities were kept.

CDR1 and CDR2, per the germline V gene (reference sequence), are SEHNR and FQNEAQ. The cysteine opens and the phenylalanine closes a CDR3 of 11 amino acids. Of the read, only the CDR3 DNA is kept; its 33 bases are in frame from base 1. Trimming removed 1 base from V and 11 bases from J, leaving 6 bases between the germline ends. Findings and caveats that apply to the study as a whole: In vitro, the proliferation and function of SpCas9-reactive effector T cells were reported to be mitigated by SpCas9-reactive regulatory T cells.

The receptor library was made with the immunoSEQ multiplex PCR assay. The source is immuneACCESS, and TCRdb retained only in-frame sequences with V and J called. Part of the clones is not carried over; for the studies checked, unresolved V genes explain less than half of this, and the remainder is unexplained. The sample yields tens of thousands of clones; 85% to 95% were counted once. More than 0.65% of the sample is taken by the ten largest. The V and J genes are TRBV7-9 and TRBJ1-3; no D gene can be assigned with confidence. What was sequenced was CD4+ effector T cells (CD127+, CD25-, CD137-, CD154-) from PBMCs; culture status not recorded. The TCR sequence derives from a human donor in good health. CDR3 sequence: CASSLDVAIYF. The sequenced DNA is TGTGCCAGCAGCTTAGACGTCGCCATATATTTT.